A single sample gave rise to the 22 T cell receptor beta chains below, sequenced in a study of spatial heterogeneity in lung cancer. Time point noted: sample taken at primary tumor resection. Material for sequencing was whole RNA from tumor, nontumor lung or frozen PBMC, left unsorted. TCRdb recomputed calls from the 5' RACE reads with MiXCR, one row per CDR3 protein. The sample has some 13,000 distinct CDR3 sequences, 3.9% seen once. The material sequenced was PBMCs, taken at surgery. The receptors originated from a male donor with early-stage non-small cell lung cancer.

Many counts were recorded for this clonotype. In a library made to pick up alpha chains, this beta chain is a stray read with a size that means little. This chain uses TRBV29-1 with TRBJ2-3; the D call may be TRBD1 or TRBD2 (5 bases each). Germline V lookup: CDR1 SQVTM, CDR2 ANQGSEA. V dropped 6 bases and J dropped 5 bases, with 9 bases sitting between them. CDR3 length: 11 residues. CDR3 in DNA: TGCAGCGTACGGGACGGAGATACGCAGTATTTT. It translates to CSVRDGDTQYF.

This clonotype was seen many times. Little can be read into the size of this beta chain, an off-target read in a library designed for alpha chains. The chain combines TRBV9 with TRBJ2-7; 13 bases line up with TRBD2. Germline V lookup: CDR1 SGDLS, CDR2 YYNGEE. This CDR3 has 15 residues. Trimming at V came to 3 bases and at J to 5 bases, leaving 5 bases not matched to a gene. CDR3 in amino acids: CASSAWGLAGNEQYF. Written as DNA, the CDR3 is TGTGCCAGCAGCGCGTGGGGACTAGCGGGAAACGAGCAGTACTTC. The whole variable domain, filled in from reference TRBV9 and TRBJ2-7, reads DSGVTQTPKHLITATGQRVTLRCSPRSGDLSVYWYQQSLDQGLQFLIQYYNGEERAKGNILERFSAQQFPDLHSELNLSSLELGDSALYFCASSAWGLAGNEQYFGPGTRLTVT.

Note on this clonotype: This beta chain is a stray read from a library made for alpha chains; its abundance is not meaningful. J is TRBJ1-6 and V is TRBV6-5; 9 nucleotides line up with TRBD1. V was pared by 7 bases and J by 9 bases, with 10 bases of the junction left unmatched. The CDR3 is 15 residues long. CDR1 MNHEY and CDR2 SVGAGI come from the germline V gene. The CDR3 here is CASTILPTGGSPLHF. The CDR3 nucleotides are TGTGCCAGCACCATACTCCCGACAGGGGGTTCACCCCTCCACTTT.

This clonotype was seen at least ten times. Because this beta chain is a stray read in a library intended to capture alpha chains, its abundance should not be given much weight. This chain uses TRBV21-1 with TRBJ2-5. TRBV21-1 is listed as a pseudogene. This CDR3 comprises 15 residues. As DNA, the CDR3 is TGTGCCAGCAGCAGTCTGGTCGGTTCTCAAGAGACCCAGTACTTC. Its translation: CASSSLVGSQETQYF.

This clonotype was recorded at least ten times. This beta chain is off target for a library built for alpha chains, so its abundance means little. The genes are TRBV7-9 and TRBJ2-7, with D possibly being TRBD1 (5 bases). The germline V and J ends were trimmed by 1 base and 6 bases, with 13 bases remaining between them. The germline V gene has CDR1 SEHNR and CDR2 FQNEAQ (reference sequence). CDR3 length: 14 residues. CDR3: CASSLGVGAGEQYF. The CDR3 bases are TGTGCCAGCAGCTTAGGCGTTGGGGCAGGCGAGCAGTACTTC.

This clonotype came up many times. Found in a library prepared for alpha chains, this beta chain is an off-target read, and its abundance has little meaning. The gene calls are TRBV7-8 and TRBJ2-2, with D unclear. V shed 2 bases and J shed 0 bases, with 7 bases lying between them. Germline CDR1 SGHVS, CDR2 FQNEAQ. This CDR3 is 15 amino acids long. The CDR3, as DNA: TGTGCCAGCAGCTTACACCCGTCGAACACCGGGGAGCTGTTTTTT. Translation: CASSLHPSNTGELFF.

Many counts were recorded for this clonotype. The library was built for alpha chains, so this beta chain is an off-target read and its size means little. J is TRBJ2-3 and V is TRBV5-1, with unresolved D. CDR3 length: 15 amino acids. Germline V gene sequence: CDR1 SGHRS, CDR2 YFSETQ. V lost 0 bases and J lost 0, with 8 bases in between. In DNA, the CDR3 is TGCGCCAGCAGCTTGGGGCCTCGGAGCACAGATACGCAGTATTTT. Translated: CASSLGPRSTDTQYF.

This clonotype has at least ten counts. Because the library targeted alpha chains, this beta chain is an off-target read whose size means little. The chain uses TRBV27 and TRBJ2-3, with TRBD1 identical over 7 bases. This CDR3 contains 15 residues. V lost 5 bases, J lost 4 bases, and 9 bases stayed unmatched. Germline CDR1 and CDR2: MNHEY and SMNVEV (reference sequence). CDR3 nucleotides: TGTGCCAGCAGTCGACAGGGCTGGCAGTCAGATACGCAGTATTTT. Protein sequence: CASSRQGWQSDTQYF.

There are many counts of this clonotype. The library was designed around alpha chains, so this beta chain is a stray read whose abundance carries little weight. V gene TRBV28 combines with J gene TRBJ1-5; D is unresolved. Trimming shortened V by 3 bases and J by 4 bases, and 4 bases separated the two germline ends. The CDR3 is 12 residues long. The germline V gene encodes CDR1 MDHEN and CDR2 SYDVKM. Here the CDR3 DNA reads TGTGCCAGCAGTTTCTCAAATCAGCCCCAGCATTTT. Protein: CASSFSNQPQHF.

This clonotype was observed at least ten times. This beta chain slipped into a library made for alpha chains as a stray read, so its size is not meaningful. The CDR3 DNA reads TGTGCCAGCAGCTCCCTCGGGGACCCCTCGCCCCAGCATTTT. It encodes CASSSLGDPSPQHF. The rearrangement uses TRBV6-6 and TRBJ1-5, with a weak D call TRBD1 (5 bases). From germline, CDR1 is MNHNY and CDR2 SVGAGI (reference sequence). The length of the CDR3 is 14 residues. V was cut by 6 bases and J by 9 bases, with 18 bases left in between.

This clonotype has a count of ten or more. For a library built for alpha chains, this beta chain is a stray read; little rests on its size. V gene TRBV28 combines with J gene TRBJ2-7, with D uncertain. Germline CDR1 and CDR2: MDHEN and SYDVKM. The germline V and J ends were trimmed by 1 base and 5 bases, with 3 bases remaining between them. The CDR3 spans 11 residues. Here the CDR3 reads CASSLSHEQYF. Written as DNA, the CDR3 is TGTGCCAGCAGTTTATCCCACGAGCAGTACTTC.

In this sample, this clonotype turned up a few times. This beta chain came through as a stray read in a library set up for alpha chains, and its size says little. The chain carries TRBV7-6 and TRBJ2-5; a possible D gene is TRBD1 (5 bases). The CDR3 sequence is 14 residues long. Trimming took off 1 base at V and 2 bases at J, with 8 bases between the two ends. Germline V lookup: CDR1 SGHVS, CDR2 FNYEAQ. DNA of the CDR3: TGTGCCAGCAGCTTAGATGCAGGGCAAGAGACCCAGTACTTC. Translation gives CASSLDAGQETQYF.

Notes on this clonotype: This beta chain turned up in a library designed for alpha chains; as an off-target read, its abundance says little. The chain carries TRBV6-5 and TRBJ2-3; D is undetermined. The CDR3 has 15 amino acids. V was clipped by 2 bases and J by 2 bases, with 11 bases between them. Germline V gene sequence: CDR1 MNHEY, CDR2 SVGAGI. In DNA, the CDR3 is TGTGCCAGCAGTTACGGCACGACGTACACAGATACGCAGTATTTT. Translation: CASSYGTTYTDTQYF.

In regard to this clonotype: The size of this beta chain means little, since it is a stray read in a library made for alpha chains. This rearrangement joins TRBV6-6 to TRBJ1-5; TRBD1 is a possible D gene (6 bases). The length of the CDR3 is 15 residues. Germline values: CDR1 MNHNY, CDR2 SVGAGI (reference sequence). The V end lost 5 bases, the J end lost 6 bases, and 17 bases lay between the germline ends. The CDR3 DNA reads TGTGCCAGCAGTCCGTCGGGGGGCGACCGTCAGCCCCAGCATTTT. It encodes CASSPSGGDRQPQHF.

Many counts were recorded for this clonotype. The library was built for alpha chains, so this beta chain is an off-target read and its size means little. CDR3 DNA: TGCAGCGCCGACGGGGACTACAATGAGCAGTTCTTC. The encoded protein is CSADGDYNEQFF. The chain recombines TRBV29-1 with TRBJ2-1; D is perhaps TRBD2 (5 bases). Germline V gives CDR1 SQVTM, CDR2 ANQGSEA. The V end was cut by 7 bases, the J end by 3 bases, with 10 bases between. The CDR3 spans 12 residues.

This clonotype was found many times. Within a library made for alpha chains, this beta chain is off target, and its count is uninformative. The rearrangement joins TRBV20-1 to TRBJ1-2; D remains ambiguous. The CDR3 runs 13 residues. CDR1 is DFQATT and CDR2 is SNEGSKA in the germline V gene (reference sequence). The V end was cut by 0 bases, the J end by 4 bases, with 9 bases between. The chain's CDR3 is CSARESRIYGYTF. CDR3 coding DNA: TGCAGTGCTAGAGAAAGCCGCATCTATGGCTACACCTTC.

This clonotype was seen repeatedly, ten times or more. The size of this beta chain means little, since it is a stray read in a library made for alpha chains. V and J are TRBV7-2 and TRBJ1-2; D is perhaps TRBD1 (6 bases). Germline V CDR1 and CDR2: SGHTA, FQGNSA. Trimming left V 5 bases short and J 4 bases short, with 17 bases between. The CDR3 runs 15 residues. CDR3 protein: CASSPKGGSSYGYTF. The CDR3 nucleotides read TGTGCCAGCAGCCCCAAAGGGGGAAGTAGCTATGGCTACACCTTC.

This clonotype came up many times. Since it is a stray read in a library aimed at alpha chains, this beta chain has a size that is not meaningful. V is TRBV2 and J is TRBJ2-5, with 9 bases matching TRBD2. There are 15 residues in the CDR3. CDR1 and CDR2 from the germline V gene are SNHLY and FYNNEI. Germline trimming cut 6 bases from V and 2 bases from J; bases unmatched to any gene: 7. The CDR3 DNA is TGTGCCAGCAGGACTCCTGCGGGGGGGCAAGAGACCCAGTACTTC. This sequence encodes CASRTPAGGQETQYF.

This clonotype was counted at least ten times. In a library made to pick up alpha chains, this beta chain is a stray read with a size that means little. This chain uses TRBV20-1 with TRBJ2-3; 10 bases align to TRBD1. V trimming: 6 bases; J trimming: 6 bases; junction bases outside the gene matches: 9. Germline assignment: CDR1 DFQATT and CDR2 SNEGSKA (reference sequence). This CDR3 is built from 14 residues. CDR3: CSAMPGQGLDTQYF. For the CDR3, the DNA is TGCAGTGCAATGCCGGGACAGGGGCTGGATACGCAGTATTTT.

This clonotype showed up many times. This beta chain lies outside the target of a library built for alpha chains; its clone size means little. The V gene is TRBV9, the J gene TRBJ1-1; D is undetermined. Germline V gives CDR1 SGDLS, CDR2 YYNGEE. The CDR3 has 14 residues. The V gene lost 4 bases and the J gene lost 5 bases, with 15 bases spanning the gap. The CDR3 protein is CASSTTPGRTEAFF. DNA of the CDR3: TGTGCCAGCAGCACCACACCGGGGAGGACTGAAGCTTTCTTT.

Turning to this clonotype: This beta chain slipped into a library made for alpha chains as a stray read, so its size is not meaningful. The rearrangement uses TRBV7-9 and TRBJ1-1; D is ambiguous. Germline V gene lookup returns CDR1 SEHNR and CDR2 FQNEAQ (reference sequence). Between the trimmed V and J ends, which lost 1 base and 1 base, there was a span of 4 bases. The CDR3 loop spans 13 amino acids. The CDR3 coding sequence is TGTGCCAGCAGCTTAGGGCAGAACACTGAAGCTTTCTTT. It codes for CASSLGQNTEAFF.

This clonotype was seen repeatedly, ten times or more. A library made for alpha chains picked up this beta chain off target, so its size means little. The chain is built from TRBV11-3 and TRBJ2-3; weak D call: TRBD2 (6 bases). Germline CDR1 reads SGHNT; CDR2 reads YENEEA. The length of the CDR3 is 15 residues. The germline V and J ends were trimmed by 3 bases and 0 bases, with 10 bases remaining between them. This CDR3 is CASSLGGSSTDTQYF. CDR3 sequence (DNA): TGTGCCAGCAGCTTGGGGGGATCTAGCACAGATACGCAGTATTTT.